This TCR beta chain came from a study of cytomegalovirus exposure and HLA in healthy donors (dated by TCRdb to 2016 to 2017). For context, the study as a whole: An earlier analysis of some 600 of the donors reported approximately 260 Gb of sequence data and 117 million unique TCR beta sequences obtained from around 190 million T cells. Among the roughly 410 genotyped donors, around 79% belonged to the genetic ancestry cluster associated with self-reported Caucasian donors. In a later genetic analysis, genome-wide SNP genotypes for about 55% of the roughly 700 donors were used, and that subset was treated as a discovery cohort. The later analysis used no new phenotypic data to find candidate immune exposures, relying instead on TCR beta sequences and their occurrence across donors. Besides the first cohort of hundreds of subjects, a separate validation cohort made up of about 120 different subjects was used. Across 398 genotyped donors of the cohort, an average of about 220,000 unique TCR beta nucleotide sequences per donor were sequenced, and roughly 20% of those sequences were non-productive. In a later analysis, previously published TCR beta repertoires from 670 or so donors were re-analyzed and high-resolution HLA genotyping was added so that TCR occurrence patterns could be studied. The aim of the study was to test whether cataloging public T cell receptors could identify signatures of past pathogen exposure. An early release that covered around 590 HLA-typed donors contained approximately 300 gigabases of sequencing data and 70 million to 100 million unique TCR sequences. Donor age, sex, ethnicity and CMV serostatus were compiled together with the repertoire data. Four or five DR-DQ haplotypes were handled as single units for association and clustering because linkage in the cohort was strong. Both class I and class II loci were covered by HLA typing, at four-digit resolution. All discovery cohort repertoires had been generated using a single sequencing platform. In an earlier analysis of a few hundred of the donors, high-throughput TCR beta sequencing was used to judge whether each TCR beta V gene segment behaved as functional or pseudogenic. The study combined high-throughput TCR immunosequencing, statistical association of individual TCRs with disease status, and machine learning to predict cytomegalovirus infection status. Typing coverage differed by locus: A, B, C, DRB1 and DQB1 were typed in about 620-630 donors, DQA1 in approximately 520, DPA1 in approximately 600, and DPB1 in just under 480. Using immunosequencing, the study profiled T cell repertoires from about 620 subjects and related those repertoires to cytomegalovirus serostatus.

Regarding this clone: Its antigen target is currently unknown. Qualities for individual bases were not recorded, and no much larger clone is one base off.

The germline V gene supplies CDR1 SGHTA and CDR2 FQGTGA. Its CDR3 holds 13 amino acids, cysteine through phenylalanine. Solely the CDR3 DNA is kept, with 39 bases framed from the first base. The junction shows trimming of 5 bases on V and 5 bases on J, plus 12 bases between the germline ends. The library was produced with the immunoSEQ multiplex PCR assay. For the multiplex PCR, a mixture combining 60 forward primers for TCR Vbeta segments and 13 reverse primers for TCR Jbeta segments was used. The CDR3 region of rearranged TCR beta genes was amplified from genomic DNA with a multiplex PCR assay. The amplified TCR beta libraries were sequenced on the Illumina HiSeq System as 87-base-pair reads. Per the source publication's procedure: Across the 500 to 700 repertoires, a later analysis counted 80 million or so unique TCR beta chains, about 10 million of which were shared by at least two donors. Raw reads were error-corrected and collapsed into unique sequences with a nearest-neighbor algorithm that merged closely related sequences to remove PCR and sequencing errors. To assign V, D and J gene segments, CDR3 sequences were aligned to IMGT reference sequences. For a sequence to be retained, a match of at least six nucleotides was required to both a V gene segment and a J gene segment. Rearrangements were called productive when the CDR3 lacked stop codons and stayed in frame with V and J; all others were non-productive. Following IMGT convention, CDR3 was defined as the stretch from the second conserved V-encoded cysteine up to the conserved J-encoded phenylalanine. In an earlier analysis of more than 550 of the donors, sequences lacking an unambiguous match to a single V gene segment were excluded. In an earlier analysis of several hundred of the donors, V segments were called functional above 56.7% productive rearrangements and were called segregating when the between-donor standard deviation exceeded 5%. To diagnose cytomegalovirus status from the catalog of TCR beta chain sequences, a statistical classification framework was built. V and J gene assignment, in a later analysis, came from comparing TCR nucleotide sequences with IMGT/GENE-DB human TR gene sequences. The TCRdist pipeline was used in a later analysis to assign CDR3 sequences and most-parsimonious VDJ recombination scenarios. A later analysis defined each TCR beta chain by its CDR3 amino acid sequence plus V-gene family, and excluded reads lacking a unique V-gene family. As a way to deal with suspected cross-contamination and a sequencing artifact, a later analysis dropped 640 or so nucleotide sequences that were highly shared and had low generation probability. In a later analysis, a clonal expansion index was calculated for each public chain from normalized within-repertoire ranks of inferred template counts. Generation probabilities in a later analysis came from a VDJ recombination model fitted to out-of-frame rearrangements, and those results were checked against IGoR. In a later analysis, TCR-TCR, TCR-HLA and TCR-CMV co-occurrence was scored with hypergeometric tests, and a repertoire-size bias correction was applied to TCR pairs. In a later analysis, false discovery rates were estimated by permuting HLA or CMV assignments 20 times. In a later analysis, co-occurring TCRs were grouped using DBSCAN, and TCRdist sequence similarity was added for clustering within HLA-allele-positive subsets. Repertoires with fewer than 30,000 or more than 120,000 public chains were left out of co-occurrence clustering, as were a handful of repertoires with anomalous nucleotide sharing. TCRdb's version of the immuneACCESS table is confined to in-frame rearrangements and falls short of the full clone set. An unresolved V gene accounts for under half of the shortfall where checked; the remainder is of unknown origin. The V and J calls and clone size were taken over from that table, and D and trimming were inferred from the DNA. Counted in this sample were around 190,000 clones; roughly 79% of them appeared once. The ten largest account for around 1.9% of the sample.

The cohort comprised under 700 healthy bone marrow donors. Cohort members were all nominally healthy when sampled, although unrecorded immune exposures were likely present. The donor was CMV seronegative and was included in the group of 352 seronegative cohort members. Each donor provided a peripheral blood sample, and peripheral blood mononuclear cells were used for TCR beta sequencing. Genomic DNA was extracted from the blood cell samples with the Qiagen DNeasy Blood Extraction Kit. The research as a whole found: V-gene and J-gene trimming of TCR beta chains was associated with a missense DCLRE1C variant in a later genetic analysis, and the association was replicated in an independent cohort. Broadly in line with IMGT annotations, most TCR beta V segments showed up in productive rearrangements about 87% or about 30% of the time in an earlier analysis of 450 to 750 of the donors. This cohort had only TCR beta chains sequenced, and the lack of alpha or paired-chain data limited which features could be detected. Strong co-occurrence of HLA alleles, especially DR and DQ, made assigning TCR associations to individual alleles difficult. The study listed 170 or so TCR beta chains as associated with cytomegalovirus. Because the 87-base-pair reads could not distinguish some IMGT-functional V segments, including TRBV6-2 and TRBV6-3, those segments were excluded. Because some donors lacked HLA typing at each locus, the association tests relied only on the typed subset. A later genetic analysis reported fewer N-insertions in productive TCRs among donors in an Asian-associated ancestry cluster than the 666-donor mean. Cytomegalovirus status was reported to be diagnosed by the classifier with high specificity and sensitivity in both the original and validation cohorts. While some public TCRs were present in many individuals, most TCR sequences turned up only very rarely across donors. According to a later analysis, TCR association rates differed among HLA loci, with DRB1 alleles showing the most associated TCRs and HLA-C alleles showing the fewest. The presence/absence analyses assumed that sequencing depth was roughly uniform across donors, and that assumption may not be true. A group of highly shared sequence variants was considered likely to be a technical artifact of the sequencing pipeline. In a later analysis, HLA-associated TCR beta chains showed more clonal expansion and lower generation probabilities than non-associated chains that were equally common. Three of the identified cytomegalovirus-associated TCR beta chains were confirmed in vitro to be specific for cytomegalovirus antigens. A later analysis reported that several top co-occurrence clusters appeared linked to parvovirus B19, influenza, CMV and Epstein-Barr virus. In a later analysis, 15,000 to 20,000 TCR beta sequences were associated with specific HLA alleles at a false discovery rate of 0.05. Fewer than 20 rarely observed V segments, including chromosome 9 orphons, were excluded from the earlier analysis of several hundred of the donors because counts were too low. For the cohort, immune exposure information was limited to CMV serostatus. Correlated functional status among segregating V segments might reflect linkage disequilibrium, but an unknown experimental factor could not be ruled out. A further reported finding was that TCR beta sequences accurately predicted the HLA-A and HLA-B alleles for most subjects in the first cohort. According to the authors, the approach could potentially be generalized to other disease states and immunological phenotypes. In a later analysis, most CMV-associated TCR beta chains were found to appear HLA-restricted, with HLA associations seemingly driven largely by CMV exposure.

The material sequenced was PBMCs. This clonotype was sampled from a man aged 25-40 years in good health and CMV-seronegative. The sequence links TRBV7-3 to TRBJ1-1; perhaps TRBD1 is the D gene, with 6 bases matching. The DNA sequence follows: TGTGCCAGCAGCCAAAGGGGGTGGACTGAAGCTTTCTTT. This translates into CASSQRGWTEAFF.